This T cell receptor beta chain was documented in a study of OX40 agonist ivuxolimab in advanced cancers. Findings and limits, study-wide: Expanded clones belonging to CD8+ T cells outnumbered, on average, those of CD4+. Individuals who were partial responders at 0.1-3.0 mg/kg had clonal expansion that ranked among the lowest. Several nonresponders also turned out to have low normalized T-cell clonal expansion.

Profiling relied on immunoSEQ multiplex PCR, and the TCRdb table lists in-frame clones only, not all of them. The sample records 70,000 to 75,000 clones, roughly 90% being singletons. CDR1 and CDR2 (germline): SGHTA, FQGNSA. This CDR3 comprises 14 residues. V was trimmed by 3 bases and J by 3 bases, leaving 11 bases between them. About this clone itself: What it binds is not known.

The rearrangement uses TRBV7-2 and TRBJ1-1, with D possibly TRBD1 on 5 matching bases. The clonotype comes from an adult with an advanced solid tumor such as melanoma, head and neck, liver or kidney cancer. The sequences come from CD4+ or CD8+ T cells sorted from blood, collected in a trial of the OX40 agonist ivuxolimab. This CDR3 is CASSFSTGDTEAFF. CDR3 DNA sequence: TGTGCCAGCAGCTTTTCAACAGGCGACACTGAAGCTTTCTTT.